These T cell receptor beta chains were read from a single sample in a study of T cell repertoires in aging, cancer and after chemotherapy. TCRdb independently ran MiXCR on the multiplex PCR reads; one entry per CDR3 protein. The sample includes about 11,000 distinct CDR3 sequences, around 42% of them seen just once. Sequencing was performed on blood. All receptors come from a human donor in good health. Both conserved end residues are part of each CDR3. The order of the fields is J gene, D gene, V gene, clone size, CDR3 DNA, CDR3 protein. D genes are given only for firm matches. Clone size is given for some rows only: seen once, a few or many times, or a class if the clone is expanded.

j_gene: TRBJ2-7; d_gene: -; v_gene: TRBV7-2; abundance: -; CDR3nt: TGTGCCAGCAGCTCTGCGGGGGCCCAGTCCCAGCAGTACTTC; CDR3aa: CASSSAGAQSQQYF
j_gene: TRBJ1-2; d_gene: -; v_gene: TRBV28; abundance: once; CDR3nt: TGTGCCTGCAGTTTAGCCCCGGGACCAGGGAACTATGGCTACACCTTC; CDR3aa: CACSLAPGPGNYGYTF
j_gene: TRBJ1-5; d_gene: -; v_gene: TRBV9; abundance: large; CDR3nt: TGTGCCAGCAGCGTAGCTCCAGGGGACCCATCAGCGGCCCAGCATTTT; CDR3aa: CASSVAPGDPSAAQHF
j_gene: TRBJ1-2; d_gene: TRBD1; v_gene: TRBV27; abundance: -; CDR3nt: TGTGCCAGCAGCACAGGGGCGGATGGCTACACCTTC; CDR3aa: CASSTGADGYTF
j_gene: TRBJ2-7; d_gene: TRBD1; v_gene: TRBV4-1; abundance: few; CDR3nt: TGCGCCAGCAGCCAAGACCCGGGACAGAGCTACGAGCAGTACTTC; CDR3aa: CASSQDPGQSYEQYF
j_gene: TRBJ1-2; d_gene: -; v_gene: TRBV10-3; abundance: -; CDR3nt: TGTGCCATCAGTGAGTCTACGGGCTTTGCGAACTATGGCTACACCTTC; CDR3aa: CAISESTGFANYGYTF
j_gene: TRBJ2-7; d_gene: -; v_gene: TRBV7-9; abundance: -; CDR3nt: TGTGCCAGCAGCCCAGGTGCGTCAAGCACCTACGAGCAGTACTTC; CDR3aa: CASSPGASSTYEQYF
j_gene: TRBJ1-2; d_gene: -; v_gene: TRBV6-5; abundance: -; CDR3nt: TGTGCCAGCAGCCCACGAGGACCTTTTTATGGCTACACCTTC; CDR3aa: CASSPRGPFYGYTF
j_gene: TRBJ2-5; d_gene: -; v_gene: TRBV12-3/TRBV12-4; abundance: few; CDR3nt: TGTGCCAGCACCTCGGACTTCCAAGAGACCCAGTACTTC; CDR3aa: CASTSDFQETQYF
j_gene: TRBJ2-1; d_gene: -; v_gene: TRBV10-3; abundance: -; CDR3nt: TGTGCCATCAGTGAGTCTGGCGACGAGCAGTTCTTC; CDR3aa: CAISESGDEQFF
j_gene: TRBJ1-6; d_gene: -; v_gene: TRBV19; abundance: -; CDR3nt: TGTGCCAGACGGAATTCACCCCTCCACTTT; CDR3aa: CARRNSPLHF
j_gene: TRBJ1-5; d_gene: -; v_gene: TRBV6-5; abundance: few; CDR3nt: TGTGCCAGCAACAAGGGGGGCAGCGGCAATCAGCCCCAGCATTTT; CDR3aa: CASNKGGSGNQPQHF
j_gene: TRBJ1-6; d_gene: TRBD1; v_gene: TRBV10-3; abundance: -; CDR3nt: TGTGCCACTGGGACAGGTAATTCACCCCTCCACTTT; CDR3aa: CATGTGNSPLHF
j_gene: TRBJ2-2; d_gene: -; v_gene: TRBV6-5; abundance: few; CDR3nt: TGTGCCAGCAGTTACGGGGTGAACACCGGGGAGCTGTTTTTT; CDR3aa: CASSYGVNTGELFF
j_gene: TRBJ1-4; d_gene: -; v_gene: TRBV28; abundance: -; CDR3nt: TGTGCCAGCAGTTTAAGGGGTTCAAGAGATGAAAAACTGTTTTTT; CDR3aa: CASSLRGSRDEKLFF
j_gene: TRBJ2-7; d_gene: TRBD2; v_gene: TRBV20-1; abundance: -; CDR3nt: TGCAGTGCTACACTATTGAAGACCGGGACTAGCTCAGAGCAGTACTTC; CDR3aa: CSATLLKTGTSSEQYF
j_gene: TRBJ2-6; d_gene: -; v_gene: TRBV7-3; abundance: once; CDR3nt: TGTGCCAGCAGCTTAAGCAGGAGGCCTGGGGCCAACGTCCTGACTTTC; CDR3aa: CASSLSRRPGANVLTF
j_gene: TRBJ2-2; d_gene: -; v_gene: TRBV7-2; abundance: -; CDR3nt: TGTGCCTCTTCGTCATATATCACCGGGGAGCTGTTTTTT; CDR3aa: CASSSYITGELFF
j_gene: TRBJ2-6; d_gene: -; v_gene: TRBV27; abundance: -; CDR3nt: TGTGCCAGCAGTTTACTCACCTCTGGGGCCAACGTCCTGACTTTC; CDR3aa: CASSLLTSGANVLTF
j_gene: TRBJ1-5; d_gene: -; v_gene: TRBV6-2/TRBV6-3; abundance: few; CDR3nt: TGTGCCAGCAGTTATACGGACGGGAATCAGCCCCAGCATTTT; CDR3aa: CASSYTDGNQPQHF
j_gene: TRBJ2-7; d_gene: TRBD2; v_gene: TRBV4-2; abundance: -; CDR3nt: TGTGCCAGCAGCCCAACTAGCGGGTTTGAAGAGCAGTACTTC; CDR3aa: CASSPTSGFEEQYF
j_gene: TRBJ2-1; d_gene: -; v_gene: TRBV19; abundance: few; CDR3nt: TGTGCCAGTAGTATCCGCGGACAGAGTAGCGGTGAGCAGTTCTTC; CDR3aa: CASSIRGQSSGEQFF
j_gene: TRBJ2-1; d_gene: -; v_gene: TRBV7-2; abundance: few; CDR3nt: TGTGCCAGCAGCTTAAGAGGGAGCTCCTACAATGAGCAGTTCTTC; CDR3aa: CASSLRGSSYNEQFF
j_gene: TRBJ2-3; d_gene: -; v_gene: TRBV15; abundance: few; CDR3nt: TGTGCCACCAGCAGCGGGACGGGCGGGACCCCAATGGATACGCAGTATTTT; CDR3aa: CATSSGTGGTPMDTQYF
j_gene: TRBJ1-2; d_gene: -; v_gene: TRBV10-3; abundance: few; CDR3nt: TGTGCCATCAGTGAGACGAGCACTACGATGAGCTTC; CDR3aa: CAISETSTTMSF
j_gene: TRBJ1-1; d_gene: -; v_gene: TRBV15; abundance: -; CDR3nt: TGTGCCACCAGCACGACGGGACTCACTGAAGCTTTCTTT; CDR3aa: CATSTTGLTEAFF
j_gene: TRBJ1-5; d_gene: TRBD1; v_gene: TRBV6-1; abundance: -; CDR3nt: TGTGCCAGCAGTGAAGTGACAGGGGGGCTCAATCAGCCCCAGCATTTT; CDR3aa: CASSEVTGGLNQPQHF
j_gene: TRBJ2-7; d_gene: TRBD1; v_gene: TRBV27; abundance: few; CDR3nt: TGTGCCAGCAGGCGGACAGGGTCCTCCTACGAGCAGTACTTC; CDR3aa: CASRRTGSSYEQYF
j_gene: TRBJ2-7; d_gene: -; v_gene: TRBV12-3/TRBV12-4; abundance: few; CDR3nt: TGTGCCAGCAGTTTAGACACTCTCAGGGTGGAGCAGTACTTC; CDR3aa: CASSLDTLRVEQYF
j_gene: TRBJ2-3; d_gene: TRBD2; v_gene: TRBV7-9; abundance: -; CDR3nt: TGTGCCAGCAGCCTAGCGGGGGGAAACACAGATACGCAGTATTTT; CDR3aa: CASSLAGGNTDTQYF
j_gene: TRBJ1-1; d_gene: -; v_gene: TRBV6-2/TRBV6-3; abundance: -; CDR3nt: TGTGCCAGCAGTTACACAAGGAACACTGAAGCTTTCTTT; CDR3aa: CASSYTRNTEAFF
j_gene: TRBJ2-1; d_gene: -; v_gene: TRBV12-3/TRBV12-4; abundance: few; CDR3nt: TGTGCTAGTGGTTTCGTGGACTACTCGGAGCAGTTCTTC; CDR3aa: CASGFVDYSEQFF
j_gene: TRBJ2-3; d_gene: -; v_gene: TRBV6-5; abundance: few; CDR3nt: TGTGCCAGCAGTACAACTAGCACAGATACGCAGTATTTT; CDR3aa: CASSTTSTDTQYF
j_gene: TRBJ1-5; d_gene: TRBD1; v_gene: TRBV6-1; abundance: -; CDR3nt: TGTGCCAGCAGTACTTTGACAGGGGGCAATCAGCCCCAGCATTTT; CDR3aa: CASSTLTGGNQPQHF
j_gene: TRBJ1-2; d_gene: TRBD1; v_gene: TRBV30; abundance: medium-sized; CDR3nt: TGTGCCTGGACCCGACAGGGAGACTATGGCTACACCTTC; CDR3aa: CAWTRQGDYGYTF
j_gene: TRBJ2-2; d_gene: TRBD2; v_gene: TRBV20-1; abundance: -; CDR3nt: TGCAGTGCTTTTCGACTAGCGGGAGACCCCGGGGAGCTGTTTTTT; CDR3aa: CSAFRLAGDPGELFF
j_gene: TRBJ2-7; d_gene: -; v_gene: TRBV9; abundance: -; CDR3nt: TGTGCCAGCAGCGCCCGAGGTGGGAAGGACTCCTACGAGCAGTACTTC; CDR3aa: CASSARGGKDSYEQYF
j_gene: TRBJ2-7; d_gene: -; v_gene: TRBV30; abundance: medium-sized; CDR3nt: TGTGCCTGGAGCGCTAGACGGTACGAGCAGTACTTC; CDR3aa: CAWSARRYEQYF
j_gene: TRBJ1-2; d_gene: -; v_gene: TRBV19; abundance: few; CDR3nt: TGTGCCAGTAGTATTGACCCGTATGGCTACACCTTC; CDR3aa: CASSIDPYGYTF
j_gene: TRBJ2-7; d_gene: -; v_gene: TRBV5-1; abundance: -; CDR3nt: TGCGCCAGCAGCTTGCTACGAAGCTACAGCTCCTACGAGCAGTACTTC; CDR3aa: CASSLLRSYSSYEQYF
j_gene: TRBJ2-7; d_gene: -; v_gene: TRBV20-1; abundance: few; CDR3nt: TGCAGTGCTAGATCACGCAGGAGCTACGAGCAGTACTTC; CDR3aa: CSARSRRSYEQYF
j_gene: TRBJ2-7; d_gene: TRBD2; v_gene: TRBV15; abundance: -; CDR3nt: TGTGCCACCAGCAGAGACTCGACTAGCGGGAACTCCTACGAGCAGTACTTC; CDR3aa: CATSRDSTSGNSYEQYF
j_gene: TRBJ2-1; d_gene: TRBD2; v_gene: TRBV6-5; abundance: -; CDR3nt: TGTGCCAGCACCTGGGGAGGGGACGCGGACAATGAGCAGTTCTTC; CDR3aa: CASTWGGDADNEQFF
j_gene: TRBJ1-4; d_gene: -; v_gene: TRBV6-5; abundance: -; CDR3nt: TGTGCCAGCAGTCCGGGGGTGAATGAAAAACTGTTTTTT; CDR3aa: CASSPGVNEKLFF
j_gene: TRBJ1-2; d_gene: TRBD1; v_gene: TRBV5-1; abundance: -; CDR3nt: TGCGCCAGCAGCTTTTCTACAGGGGATGGCTACACCTTC; CDR3aa: CASSFSTGDGYTF
j_gene: TRBJ1-5; d_gene: -; v_gene: TRBV11-2; abundance: -; CDR3nt: TGTGCCAGCAGCGAGGACAGCGGCAATGGCAATCAGCCCCAGCATTTT; CDR3aa: CASSEDSGNGNQPQHF